These 27 T cell receptor beta chains came from one sample sequenced in a study of a mutant IDH1 vaccine in newly diagnosed glioma. Clones were sequenced by immunoSEQ multiplex PCR, and TCRdb holds only the in-frame ones, with some missing. The profile shows about 55,000 clones, under 90% of them singletons. For these receptors, no antigen is known. Regarding time point: week 23, last vaccination. In every dose of vaccine, 300 ug of mutant IDH1 20-mer peptide was given alongside topical imiquimod. The specimen was PBMCs, collected from a glioma patient whose treatment included an IDH1 peptide vaccine. Receptors originate from a middle-aged man with glioma.

This sequence joins TRBV7-2 and TRBJ2-5; 8 bases map to TRBD1. J lost 3 bases, V lost 3 bases, and 3 bases had no gene match. Looked up from germline, CDR1 is SGHTA and CDR2 is FQGNSA. The CDR3 is 14 amino acids. The CDR3 DNA follows: TGTGCCAGCAGCTTCCCGGGACAGGAAGAGACCCAGTACTTC. Its translation: CASSFPGQEETQYF.

In its sample, this clone was seen once. This chain connects TRBV18 to TRBJ2-7; perhaps TRBD2 as D (6 bases). Germline assignment: CDR1 KGHSH and CDR2 LQKENI. CDR3 length equals 12 residues. V was cut by 6 bases and J by 3 bases, with 9 bases left in between. The CDR3 is CASSAGRYEQYF. The CDR3 nucleotides are TGTGCCAGCTCCGCGGGGCGCTACGAGCAGTACTTC.

The V call is TRBV6-1, the J call TRBJ1-5; 8 bases agree with TRBD1. CDR3 length equals 14 residues. V gave up 7 bases and J gave up 4 bases; unmatched junction bases: 6. The V gene's germline CDR1 is MNHNS and CDR2 SASEGT. CDR3 in DNA: TGTGCCAGCACCCCAGGGGGCTGGAATCAGCCCCAGCATTTT. Translation gives CASTPGGWNQPQHF.

The chain combines TRBV6-1 with TRBJ1-4; D gene ambiguous. Germline CDR1 MNHNS, CDR2 SASEGT. The CDR3 spans 10 residues. The V and J ends lost 4 bases and 16 bases respectively, with 10 bases between them. DNA of the CDR3: TGTGCCAGCAGTGTCCGCCCTAGGTTTTTT. It specifies CASSVRPRFF.

This clone was picked up a small number of times. V and J are TRBV19 and TRBJ1-6; unclear D gene. The V end was cut by 6 bases, the J end by 0 bases, with 6 bases between. This CDR3 has 14 residues. Germline V lookup: CDR1 LNHDA, CDR2 SQIVND (reference sequence). Here the CDR3 DNA reads TGTGCCAGTAGAATGAGCTCCTATAATTCACCCCTCCACTTT. This gives the protein CASRMSSYNSPLHF. The variable domain in full, with the rest retrieved from reference TRBV19 and TRBJ1-6, is DGGITQSPKYLFRKEGQNVTLSCEQNLNHDAMYWYRQDPGQGLRLIYYSQIVNDFQKGDIAEGYSVSREKKESFPLTVTSAQKNPTAFYLCASRMSSYNSPLHFGNGTRLTVT.

This chain joins TRBV5-1 and TRBJ1-4; D is perhaps TRBD1 (6 bases). V shed 0 bases and J shed 4 bases, with 13 bases lying between them. The length of the CDR3 is 16 residues. Looked up from germline, CDR1 is SGHRS and CDR2 is YFSETQ. This CDR3 is CASSLGWGRGNEKLFF. The CDR3 region has the DNA TGCGCCAGCAGCTTGGGATGGGGGCGAGGTAATGAAAAACTGTTTTTT.

V usage is TRBV29-1 and J usage is TRBJ2-1; TRBD1 matches at 9 bases. CDR1 SQVTM and CDR2 ANQGSEA come from the germline V gene. This CDR3 region has 16 residues. V gave up 0 bases and J gave up 8 bases; unmatched junction bases: 11. Here the CDR3 reads CSVEEPRDRVIYEQFF. The CDR3 nucleotides read TGCAGCGTTGAAGAACCTCGGGACAGGGTAATCTATGAGCAGTTCTTC.

The chain has TRBV5-1 and TRBJ1-3; D remains ambiguous. V was shortened by 4 bases and J by 4 bases, with 6 bases between the two germline ends. CDR1 SGHRS and CDR2 YFSETQ come from the germline V gene. The CDR3 extends over 12 amino acids. The CDR3 DNA reads as TGCGCCAGCAGCCCATCCGGAAACACCATATATTTT. Protein product: CASSPSGNTIYF.

The chain employs TRBV7-3 and TRBJ1-1; D unresolved. V was cut by 0 bases and J by 4 bases, with 6 bases left in between. This CDR3 region has 13 residues. Germline CDR1 SGHTA, CDR2 FQGTGA. The CDR3 coding sequence is TGTGCCAGCAGCTTAACAGAAACCACTGAAGCTTTCTTT. Its protein is CASSLTETTEAFF. The whole variable domain, remainder taken from reference TRBV7-3 and TRBJ1-1, is GAGVSQTPSNKVTEKGKYVELRCDPISGHTALYWYRQSLGQGPEFLIYFQGTGAADDSGLPNDRFFAVRPEGSVSTLKIQRTERGDSAVYLCASSLTETTEAFFGQGTRLTVV.

The genes are TRBV6-5 and TRBJ2-7; possible D gene TRBD2, 5 bases. Germline CDR1 is MNHEY and CDR2 is SVGAGI. V gave up 2 bases and J gave up 2 bases, with 10 bases separating them. CDR3 length: 14 amino acids. The CDR3 nucleotides are TGTGCCAGCAGTTACGGGCAGGAGGCCTACGAGCAGTACTTC. Translation gives CASSYGQEAYEQYF.

The rearrangement uses TRBV30 and TRBJ1-2, with D possibly TRBD1 on 6 matching bases. Germline V gene sequence: CDR1 GTSNPN, CDR2 SVGIG (reference sequence). The CDR3 runs to 12 residues. V shed 3 bases and J shed 3 bases, with 8 bases lying between them. As DNA, the CDR3 is TGTGCCTGGAGACAGGGCCACTATGGCTACACCTTC. Amino acid sequence: CAWRQGHYGYTF.

V and J are TRBV5-1 and TRBJ2-5, with a weak D call TRBD1 (6 bases). The CDR3 is 15 amino acids. Germline V gene data show CDR1 as SGHRS and CDR2 as YFSETQ. Trimming took 0 bases from V and 5 from J, leaving 14 bases between them. CDR3 loop: CASSLARGRMETQYF. The CDR3 nucleotides are TGCGCCAGCAGCTTGGCCAGGGGTCGTATGGAGACCCAGTACTTC.

The chain employs TRBV5-5 and TRBJ1-3; weak D call: TRBD1 (5 bases). Looked up from germline, CDR1 is SGHKS and CDR2 is YYEKEE (reference sequence). V was cut by 4 bases and J by 3 bases, with 11 bases left in between. This CDR3 has 14 residues. CDR3 sequence: CASSPLGGGNTIYF. The CDR3 nucleotides read TGTGCCAGCAGCCCGCTGGGGGGTGGAAACACCATATATTTT.

The gene calls are TRBV18 and TRBJ2-7, with 7 bases aligning to TRBD1. The CDR3 contains 15 residues. Trimming cost V 3 bases and J 0 bases; bases outside gene matches: 5. The germline CDR1 and CDR2 sequences are KGHSH and LQKENI. This CDR3 reads CASSPDRKFSYEQYF. In nucleotides, the CDR3 is TGTGCCAGCTCACCGGACAGGAAGTTCTCCTACGAGCAGTACTTC. Full variable domain (remainder filled in from reference TRBV18 and TRBJ2-7): NAGVMQNPRHLVRRRGQEARLRCSPMKGHSHVYWYRQLPEEGLKFMVYLQKENIIDESGMPKERFSAEFPKEGPSILRIQQVVRGDSAAYFCASSPDRKFSYEQYFGPGTRLTVT.

The chain is built from TRBV11-2 and TRBJ2-2, with D unresolved. The V end lost 2 bases, the J end lost 2 bases, and 9 bases lay between the germline ends. The germline V gene encodes CDR1 SGHAT and CDR2 FQNNGV. This CDR3 comprises 15 residues. Written as DNA, the CDR3 is TGTGCCAGCAGCTTAAACCCCACTAACACCGGGGAGCTGTTTTTT. Amino acid sequence: CASSLNPTNTGELFF.

The chain uses TRBV7-2 and TRBJ2-2; D gene uncertain. Trimming cost V 5 bases and J 4 bases, with 8 bases left between them. The CDR3 extends over 13 amino acids. Germline loops: CDR1 SGHTA, CDR2 FQGNSA. The CDR3 spells CASSLFITGELFF. CDR3 DNA sequence: TGTGCCAGCAGCCTCTTTATCACCGGGGAGCTGTTTTTT. Variable domain in full (rest from reference TRBV7-2 and TRBJ2-2): GAGVSQSPSNKVTEKGKDVELRCDPISGHTALYWYRQSLGQGLEFLIYFQGNSAPDKSGLPSDRFSAERTGGSVSTLTIQRTQQEDSAVYLCASSLFITGELFFGEGSRLTVL.

The genes are TRBV7-2 and TRBJ2-3; D gene uncertain. CDR1 and CDR2 from the germline V gene are SGHTA and FQGNSA. Between the trimmed V and J ends, which lost 4 bases and 1 base, there was a span of 9 bases. This CDR3 contains 14 residues. In nucleotides, the CDR3 is TGTGCCAGCAGCTCCACCATGGGCACAGATACGCAGTATTTT. It specifies CASSSTMGTDTQYF.

This clone was seen a handful of times. The J gene is TRBJ1-1, the V gene TRBV6-5; D is unclear. CDR3 length: 14 residues. Trimming pared 0 bases from V and 3 bases from J, leaving 8 bases between. CDR1 MNHEY and CDR2 SVGAGI come from the germline V gene. The CDR3 DNA is TGTGCCAGCAGTTACTCGTTTCTAGACACTGAAGCTTTCTTT. This translates into CASSYSFLDTEAFF.

The genes are TRBV7-9 and TRBJ2-1; D gene ambiguous. V shed 1 base and J shed 9 bases, with 7 bases lying between them. The CDR3 covers 12 residues. CDR1 and CDR2 from the germline V gene are SEHNR and FQNEAQ (reference sequence). The CDR3 nucleotides read TGTGCCAGCAGCTTAGATTATCGTGAGCAGTTCTTC. This encodes CASSLDYREQFF.

The CDR3: CASSFRGQGETQYF. The CDR3 nucleotides read TGTGCCAGCAGTTTCAGGGGGCAAGGAGAGACCCAGTACTTC. The chain is built from TRBV6-5 and TRBJ2-5, with 8 positions matching TRBD1. Germline values: CDR1 MNHEY, CDR2 SVGAGI. Losses at the gene ends were 4 bases for V and 4 bases for J; bases not matched to a gene: 5. The CDR3 runs to 14 residues.

The rearrangement joins TRBV6-5 to TRBJ2-7, with a weak D call TRBD1 (6 bases). Germline V gene sequence: CDR1 MNHEY, CDR2 SVGAGI. Between the trimmed V and J ends, which lost 5 bases and 3 bases, there was a span of 17 bases. There are 15 residues in the CDR3. This CDR3 reads CASSPRPDRYYEQYF. In DNA, the CDR3 is TGTGCCAGCAGTCCGCGCCCGGACAGATACTACGAGCAGTACTTC.

The V gene is TRBV12-1, the J gene TRBJ1-2. TRBV12-1 counts as a pseudogene. The CDR3 has 13 residues. As DNA, the CDR3 is TGTGCCAGCAGCTTTGATGGGGGAGAGGGCTACACCTTC. Encoded protein: CASSFDGGEGYTF.

The J gene is TRBJ2-7, the V gene TRBV6-4, with TRBD2 identical over 10 bases. Germline V gene lookup returns CDR1 MRHNA and CDR2 SNTAGT. The J segment lost 2 bases and the V segment lost 10 bases, leaving 14 bases of the junction unmatched. The CDR3 sequence is 16 residues long. CDR3 sequence: CAKKGVSGGSPYEQYF. As DNA, the CDR3 is TGTGCCAAAAAGGGGGTTAGCGGGGGGTCCCCCTACGAGCAGTACTTC.

The chain has TRBV19 and TRBJ1-6; no clear D. The germline CDR1 and CDR2 sequences are LNHDA and SQIVND (reference sequence). The CDR3 length is 14 residues. V was shortened by 3 bases and J by 6 bases, with 9 bases between the two germline ends. CDR3 protein: CASSIVYSNSPLHF. The CDR3 nucleotides are TGTGCCAGTAGTATTGTGTACAGTAATTCACCCCTCCACTTT.

The chain employs TRBV6-5 and TRBJ1-3; D remains unclear. Germline V CDR1 and CDR2: MNHEY, SVGAGI. Deletions cut 2 bases from V and 0 bases from J, with 11 bases between. The length of the CDR3 is 16 residues. CDR3 bases: TGTGCCAGCAGTTACAAGAACTCCTACTCTGGAAACACCATATATTTT. It specifies CASSYKNSYSGNTIYF.

The V gene is TRBV5-1, the J gene TRBJ1-4, with D possibly being TRBD1 (5 bases). The CDR3 runs 14 residues. V lost 0 bases and J 8 bases, leaving 11 bases between the germline ends. CDR1 and CDR2 from the germline V gene are SGHRS and YFSETQ. The CDR3 bases are TGCGCCAGCAGCTTGGTTTCGGCAGGGGAAAAACTGTTTTTT. Translated, it gives CASSLVSAGEKLFF.

The gene calls are TRBV11-2 and TRBJ1-2; D may be TRBD1 (6 bases). The CDR3 totals 13 residues. The V and J ends lost 5 bases and 7 bases respectively, with 14 bases between them. Looked up from germline, CDR1 is SGHAT and CDR2 is FQNNGV. The CDR3 bases are TGTGCCAGCAGCAGAACAGGGAGGGGTGGCTACACCTTC. Translation gives CASSRTGRGGYTF.